The next 11 T cell receptor beta chains were all read from a single sample in a study of cytomegalovirus exposure and HLA in healthy donors. The PCR was carried out with 60 Vbeta primers and 13 Jbeta primers. Only in-frame clones appear in the TCRdb table, and some are missing; sequencing was by immunoSEQ multiplex PCR. Seen in this sample are roughly 30,000 clones; the ten most common clones hold 3% to 4%. The sequencing input was PBMCs. These receptors all come from a woman in her 40s in good health and CMV-seropositive.

CDR3 region: CASSQEYGTGPTGELFF. CDR3 sequence (DNA): TGCGCCAGCAGCCAAGAATATGGGACAGGCCCCACCGGGGAGCTGTTTTTT. The chain is built from TRBV4-1 and TRBJ2-2; 8 nucleotides align to TRBD1. Germline assignment: CDR1 MGHRA and CDR2 YSYEKL. This CDR3 comprises 17 residues. The J segment lost 4 bases and the V segment lost 0 bases, leaving 7 bases of the junction unmatched.

This rearrangement joins TRBV19 to TRBJ1-1, with a weak D call TRBD1 (5 bases). Germline CDR1 and CDR2: LNHDA and SQIVND (reference sequence). V was pared by 3 bases and J by 4 bases, with 6 bases between. The CDR3 is 12 residues long. The CDR3 reads CASSIGATEAFF. DNA of the CDR3: TGTGCCAGTAGTATTGGGGCCACTGAAGCTTTCTTT.

This chain uses TRBV4-3 with TRBJ1-5, with TRBD1 identical over 8 bases. The germline V gene has CDR1 LGHNA and CDR2 YSLEER. Germline trimming cut 2 bases from V and 5 bases from J; bases unmatched to any gene: 5. There are 15 residues in the CDR3. CDR3: CASSQYTGGDQPQHF. In DNA form, the CDR3 reads TGCGCCAGCAGCCAATACACAGGGGGGGATCAGCCCCAGCATTTT.

The CDR3 reads CASSQEAGGLRLDEQYF. CDR3 sequence (DNA): TGTGCCAGCAGCCAAGAAGCGGGAGGGCTTCGGTTGGACGAGCAGTACTTC. The chain has TRBV4-2 and TRBJ2-7, with 10 bases lining up with TRBD2. The CDR3 is 17 residues long. V lost 0 bases to trimming and J lost 5 bases; unmatched junction nucleotides: 10. Germline loops: CDR1 LGHNA, CDR2 YNFKEQ.

The chain uses TRBV9 and TRBJ1-1; maybe TRBD1 (6 bases). CDR1 is SGDLS and CDR2 is YYNGEE in the germline V gene. V dropped 4 bases and J dropped 1 base, with 11 bases sitting between them. The CDR3 runs 14 residues. Written as DNA, the CDR3 is TGTGCCAGCAGCTGGGGACACGAGAACACTGAAGCTTTCTTT. Its protein is CASSWGHENTEAFF.

The chain uses TRBV18 and TRBJ1-5; the match to TRBD1 covers 8 bases. The CDR3 runs to 14 residues. Germline-derived CDR1 and CDR2 are KGHSH and LQKENI. The J segment lost 6 bases and the V segment lost 3 bases, leaving 4 bases of the junction unmatched. CDR3 in amino acids: CASSPNRGSQPQHF. CDR3 nucleotides: TGTGCCAGCTCACCCAACAGGGGGTCTCAGCCCCAGCATTTT.

This chain connects TRBV4-1 to TRBJ1-1, with D possibly matching TRBD1 (5 bases). CDR3 length: 15 residues. Trimming left V 5 bases short and J 5 bases short, with 18 bases between. Per the germline V gene, CDR1 is MGHRA and CDR2 is YSYEKL. CDR3 nucleotide sequence: TGCGCCAGCAGCGTTCGATGGGGGGTCAGGACTGAAGCTTTCTTT. This codes for CASSVRWGVRTEAFF.

The gene calls are TRBV14 and TRBJ2-7; perhaps TRBD2 as D (6 bases). This CDR3 has 16 residues. The V gene lost 4 bases and the J gene lost 0 bases, with 16 bases spanning the gap. CDR1 is SGHDN and CDR2 is FVKESK in the germline V gene. CDR3 loop: CASSPRGGLSSYEQYF. CDR3 DNA: TGTGCCAGCAGCCCCCGAGGAGGGTTGAGCTCCTACGAGCAGTACTTC.

The chain couples TRBV5-1 to TRBJ1-4, with D maybe TRBD1 (6 bases). Trimming pared 4 bases from V and 7 bases from J, leaving 14 bases between. The germline V gene has CDR1 SGHRS and CDR2 YFSETQ. The length of the CDR3 is 14 residues. The chain's CDR3 is CASSLGGVGEKLFF. The CDR3 region has the DNA TGCGCCAGCAGCCTAGGGGGGGTTGGTGAAAAACTGTTTTTT.

The chain combines TRBV30 with TRBJ2-5; 12 nucleotides agree with TRBD2. V was pared by 5 bases and J by 4 bases, with 2 bases of the junction left unmatched. The V gene's germline CDR1 is GTSNPN and CDR2 SVGIG (reference sequence). The CDR3 spans 13 residues. This CDR3 is CAWEGLAGETQYF. For the CDR3, the DNA is TGTGCCTGGGAGGGACTAGCGGGAGAGACCCAGTACTTC.

V and J are TRBV7-9 and TRBJ2-1; TRBD2 agrees at 8 bases. This CDR3 spans 13 amino acids. V shed 4 bases and J 10 bases; nucleotides not matched to a gene: 6. The germline V gene has CDR1 SEHNR and CDR2 FQNEAQ (reference sequence). The CDR3 DNA sequence: TGTGCCAGCAGCTCCGGACTAGCTGGAGAGCAGTTCTTC. This translates into CASSSGLAGEQFF.